These 6 T cell receptor beta chains were all obtained from the same sample, sequenced in a study of PD-1 blockade in classical Hodgkin lymphoma. Brentuximab vedotin exposure varied among the patients, all of whom had relapsed after autologous stem cell transplantation. The CD4+ T cells used were purified from thawed PBMCs through magnetic negative selection. Assay: immunoSEQ multiplex PCR; the TCRdb copy retains only in-frame clones and omits some. The sample records 13,000 or so clones, around 85% being singletons. Sample: CD4+ T cells from blood, taken at baseline. The receptor source for this set is a human donor with classical Hodgkin lymphoma.

The chain uses TRBV29-1 and TRBJ1-1, with 7 bases matching TRBD1. Germline V gives CDR1 SQVTM, CDR2 ANQGSEA. Trimming took 7 bases from V and 2 from J; bases not matched to a gene: 19. This CDR3 is 17 amino acids long. CDR3 coding DNA: TGCAGCGCCCAAGGGCTGACAGGGTTCGCCATTAACACTGAAGCTTTCTTT. Protein product: CSAQGLTGFAINTEAFF. Full variable domain (missing parts from reference TRBV29-1 and TRBJ1-1): SAVISQKPSRDICQRGTSLTIQCQVDSQVTMMFWYRQQPGQSLTLIATANQGSEATYESGFVIDKFPISRPNLTFSTLTVSNMSPEDSSIYLCSAQGLTGFAINTEAFFGQGTRLTVV.

The V call is TRBV19, the J call TRBJ2-1; D gene uncertain. The germline V and J ends were trimmed by 2 bases and 3 bases, with 8 bases remaining between them. This CDR3 comprises 14 residues. The V gene's germline CDR1 is LNHDA and CDR2 SQIVND (reference sequence). The chain's CDR3 is CASSIHSHYNEQFF. The CDR3 DNA reads as TGTGCCAGTAGTATACACAGCCACTACAATGAGCAGTTCTTC.

This sequence joins TRBV4-3 and TRBJ2-1; D is undetermined. V was clipped by 0 bases and J by 9 bases, with 12 bases between them. The CDR3 is 14 amino acids. From germline, CDR1 is LGHNA and CDR2 YSLEER. This CDR3 is CASSQESHGIEQFF. The CDR3 DNA reads as TGCGCCAGCAGCCAAGAAAGTCATGGCATTGAGCAGTTCTTC.

The V and J genes are TRBV29-1 and TRBJ2-5, with a possible D match to TRBD2 (6 bases). CDR1 and CDR2 from the germline V gene are SQVTM and ANQGSEA. V was clipped by 4 bases and J by 2 bases, with 11 bases between them. The CDR3 totals 13 residues. Written as DNA, the CDR3 is TGCAGCGTTGGATTGGGGGGACAAGAGACCCAGTACTTC. This codes for CSVGLGGQETQYF.

The chain has TRBV10-2 and TRBJ2-3; no clear D gene. CDR1 and CDR2 from the germline V gene are WSHSY and SAAADI. The CDR3 has 14 amino acids. The germline V and J ends were trimmed by 6 bases and 2 bases, with 12 bases remaining between them. The chain's CDR3 is CASRAFRSTDTQYF. CDR3 nucleotide sequence: TGCGCCAGCAGGGCATTCCGGTCCACAGATACGCAGTATTTT.

This clone occurred once. This rearrangement joins TRBV7-9 to TRBJ2-3; weak D call: TRBD2 (6 bases). Per the germline V gene, CDR1 is SEHNR and CDR2 is FQNEAQ (reference sequence). CDR3 size: 15 residues. V lost 6 bases to trimming and J lost 3 bases, with 16 bases between them. The CDR3 DNA follows: TGTGCCAGCAGGCCTCGACTAGGCCATACAGATACGCAGTATTTT. It yields the protein CASRPRLGHTDTQYF. The variable domain in full, completed from reference TRBV7-9 and TRBJ2-3, reads DTGVSQNPRHKITKRGQNVTFRCDPISEHNRLYWYRQTLGQGPEFLTYFQNEAQLEKSRLLSDRFSAERPKGSFSTLEIQRTEQGDSAMYLCASRPRLGHTDTQYFGPGTRLTVL.